This TCR beta chain was identified during a study of cytomegalovirus exposure and HLA in healthy donors (dated by TCRdb to the late 2010s). A note on the overall study: An earlier analysis of roughly 500 of the donors reported 276 Gb of sequence data and roughly 120 million unique TCR beta sequences obtained from around 180 million T cells. Donor age, sex, ethnicity and CMV serostatus were compiled together with the repertoire data. Using immunosequencing, the study profiled T cell repertoires from about 610 subjects and related those repertoires to cytomegalovirus serostatus. An earlier analysis of 500 to 750 of the donors applied high-throughput TCR beta sequencing to assess whether each TCR beta V gene segment acted as functional or pseudogenic. Rather than drawing on any new phenotypic data, the later analysis identified candidate immune exposures from TCR beta sequences and the way those sequences occurred across donors. The study aimed to test whether signatures of past pathogen exposure could be identified by cataloging public T cell receptors. Every repertoire in the discovery cohort had been generated on one and the same sequencing platform. Besides the first cohort of around 670 subjects, a separate validation cohort made up of 120 different subjects was used. A later genetic analysis used genome-wide SNP genotypes for about 55% of the 666 donors, treating that subset as a discovery cohort. About 330 gigabases of sequencing data and around 85 million unique TCR sequences made up an early release that covered nearly 650 HLA-typed donors. A later analysis re-analyzed previously published TCR beta repertoires from 550 to 700 donors and added high-resolution HLA genotyping to study TCR occurrence patterns. On average, around 230,000 unique TCR beta nucleotide sequences were sequenced per donor among about 400 genotyped donors of the cohort, with approximately 18% of those sequences being non-productive. Of the roughly 400 genotyped donors, 70% to 90% were placed in the genetic ancestry cluster associated with self-reported Caucasian donors. Because of strong linkage in the cohort, a few DR-DQ haplotypes were treated as single units for association and clustering. Typing coverage varied by locus: roughly 620-640 donors for A, B, C, DRB1 and DQB1; around 560 for DQA1; approximately 610 for DPA1; roughly 470 for DPB1. The study combined high-throughput TCR immunosequencing, statistical association of individual TCRs with disease status, and machine learning to predict cytomegalovirus infection status. Class I and class II HLA loci were covered by the typing at four-digit resolution. Study-level results and caveats: A later analysis found that most CMV-associated TCR beta chains appeared HLA-restricted, with HLA associations seemingly driven largely by CMV exposure. Presence/absence analyses assumed roughly uniform sequencing depth across donors, an assumption that may not hold. The 87-base-pair reads could not distinguish some IMGT-functional V segments, including TRBV6-2 and TRBV6-3, so those segments were excluded. It was suggested by the authors that the approach could potentially be generalized to other disease states and immunological phenotypes. Because HLA typing was unavailable for some donors at each locus, only the typed subset was used in association tests. A further reported finding was that TCR beta sequences accurately predicted the HLA-A and HLA-B alleles for most subjects in the first cohort. In an earlier analysis of approximately 590 of the donors, most TCR beta V segments appeared in productive rearrangements about 87% or about 30% of the time, broadly matching IMGT annotations. Linkage disequilibrium might explain the correlated functional status among segregating V segments, but an unknown experimental factor could not be ruled out. While some public TCRs were present in many individuals, most TCR sequences turned up only very rarely across donors. Strong co-occurrence of HLA alleles, especially DR and DQ, made assigning TCR associations to individual alleles difficult. A total of 164 TCR beta chains were listed by the study as associated with cytomegalovirus. Compared with the 666-donor mean, donors in an Asian-associated ancestry cluster had fewer N-insertions in productive TCRs, according to a later genetic analysis. The sequencing pipeline was judged likely to have produced a cluster of highly shared sequence variants as a technical artifact. About 15 rarely observed V segments, including chromosome 9 orphons, were excluded from the earlier analysis of a few hundred of the donors because counts were too low. In vitro tests confirmed that a few of the cytomegalovirus-associated TCR beta chains recognize cytomegalovirus antigens. A later analysis reported that several top co-occurrence clusters appeared linked to parvovirus B19, influenza, CMV and Epstein-Barr virus. For the cohort, immune exposure information was limited to CMV serostatus. According to a later analysis, TCR association rates differed among HLA loci, with DRB1 alleles showing the most associated TCRs and HLA-C alleles showing the fewest. A later genetic analysis associated a missense DCLRE1C variant with V-gene and J-gene trimming of TCR beta chains, and an independent cohort replicated the association. In a later analysis, HLA-associated TCR beta chains showed more clonal expansion and lower generation probabilities than non-associated chains that were equally common. The cohort was sequenced for TCR beta chains only, and without alpha or paired-chain data the features that could be detected were limited. In a later analysis, more than 15,000 TCR beta sequences were associated with specific HLA alleles at a false discovery rate of 0.05. The classifier was reported to diagnose cytomegalovirus status with high specificity and sensitivity in both the original cohort and the validation cohort.

As regards this clone: Its target antigen remains unknown. One base away there is no much larger clone; base qualities are not given.

The cohort was made up of 666 healthy bone marrow donors. At the time of sampling, every cohort member was nominally healthy, though immune exposures that went unrecorded were likely present. The donor tested CMV seropositive and was one of the 289 seropositive cohort members. A peripheral blood sample was provided by each donor, and peripheral blood mononuclear cells were used for TCR beta sequencing. The Qiagen DNeasy Blood Extraction Kit was used to extract genomic DNA from the blood cell samples. The CDR3 sequence holds 13 residues, the cysteine and phenylalanine included. Here the CDR3 DNA is all that survives: 39 bases in frame from base 1. Based on the germline V gene, the CDR1 and CDR2 sequences are MNHNS and SASEGT. Between the V and J ends, shortened by 10 bases and 4 bases respectively, the junction contains 13 bases. Library generation was performed with the immunoSEQ multiplex PCR assay. A mixture of 60 forward primers for TCR Vbeta segments and 13 reverse primers for TCR Jbeta segments was used in the multiplex PCR. The CDR3 region of rearranged TCR beta genes was amplified from genomic DNA with a multiplex PCR assay. The amplified TCR beta libraries were sequenced on the Illumina HiSeq System as 87-base-pair reads. The original methods were these. Across the 600 to 700 repertoires, a later analysis counted some 80 million unique TCR beta chains, roughly 11 million of which were shared by at least two donors. To remove PCR and sequencing errors, raw reads were error-corrected and collapsed into unique sequences using a nearest-neighbor algorithm that merged closely related sequences. To assign V, D and J gene segments, CDR3 sequences were aligned to IMGT reference sequences. For a sequence to be retained, a match of at least six nucleotides was required to both a V gene segment and a J gene segment. Rearrangements were classified as productive when the CDR3 lacked stop codons and remained in frame with V and J, and all other rearrangements were classified as non-productive. Following IMGT convention, CDR3 was defined as the stretch from the second conserved V-encoded cysteine up to the conserved J-encoded phenylalanine. The earlier analysis of about 610 of the donors excluded any sequence lacking an unambiguous match to a single V gene segment. An earlier analysis of about 600 of the donors called V segments functional above 56.7% productive rearrangements and segregating when the between-donor standard deviation exceeded 5%. A statistical classification framework was built to diagnose cytomegalovirus status from the catalog of TCR beta chain sequences. V and J gene assignment, in a later analysis, came from comparing TCR nucleotide sequences with IMGT/GENE-DB human TR gene sequences. In a later analysis, CDR3 sequences and most-parsimonious VDJ recombination scenarios were assigned using the TCRdist pipeline. In a later analysis, every TCR beta chain was defined by the combination of its CDR3 amino acid sequence and its V-gene family, and reads without a unique V-gene family were dropped. As a way to deal with suspected cross-contamination and a sequencing artifact, a later analysis dropped 450 to 600 nucleotide sequences that were highly shared and had low generation probability. A later analysis calculated a clonal expansion index for each public chain from normalized within-repertoire ranks of inferred template counts. In a later analysis, generation probabilities were computed with a VDJ recombination model fitted to out-of-frame rearrangements, and the resulting probabilities were checked against IGoR. In a later analysis, hypergeometric tests were used to score TCR-TCR, TCR-HLA and TCR-CMV co-occurrence, with a repertoire-size bias correction applied to TCR pairs. To estimate false discovery rates, a later analysis permuted the HLA or CMV assignments 20 times. In a later analysis, co-occurring TCRs were grouped with DBSCAN, and TCRdist sequence similarity was added when clustering was performed within HLA-allele-positive subsets. Repertoires with fewer than 30,000 or more than 120,000 public chains, plus five repertoires with anomalous nucleotide sharing, were excluded from co-occurrence clustering. TCRdb took over this immuneACCESS table, retaining in-frame rearrangements with V and J assigned. Such tables are incomplete; in checked studies, under half of the missing clones stem from an unresolved V gene, and the remainder is unexplained. For V, J and clone size, that table is used; D and trimming come from the DNA. For this sample there are 85,000 to 100,000 clones; about four fifths appear just once. 5.6% of the sample lies in the top ten.

The receptor comes from a woman in her late teens or twenties in good health and CMV-seropositive. Material: PBMCs. The chain uses TRBV6-1 and TRBJ2-2; possibly the D gene is TRBD1, per 6 matching bases. The CDR3 reads CAISWTATGELFF. The DNA sequence is TGTGCCATATCGTGGACAGCCACCGGGGAGCTGTTTTTT.